This T cell receptor (beta chain) comes out of a study of T cells in localized non-small cell lung cancer. Study-level findings and limits: Uninvolved adjacent lung showed higher T cell clonality than tumor. Sequencing involved a lone tumor region, leaving heterogeneity possible.

Comment on this clone: The antigen remains undetermined.

V gave up 5 bases and J gave up 1 base, with 11 bases separating them. Germline CDR1 SGHAT, CDR2 FQNNGV. This CDR3 spans 14 amino acids. Assay: immunoSEQ multiplex PCR; the TCRdb copy retains only in-frame clones and omits some. The data contain around 91,000 clones, about 91% of them singletons. The receptor was isolated from a man between 40 and 69 years old with stage I squamous cell lung carcinoma. V gene TRBV11-2 combines with J gene TRBJ1-1; D remains ambiguous. The source was peripheral blood, collected before any cancer treatment. The CDR3 is CASSLLRGNTEAFF. CDR3 sequence (DNA): TGTGCCAGCAGCCTTTTGCGGGGGAACACTGAAGCTTTCTTT.